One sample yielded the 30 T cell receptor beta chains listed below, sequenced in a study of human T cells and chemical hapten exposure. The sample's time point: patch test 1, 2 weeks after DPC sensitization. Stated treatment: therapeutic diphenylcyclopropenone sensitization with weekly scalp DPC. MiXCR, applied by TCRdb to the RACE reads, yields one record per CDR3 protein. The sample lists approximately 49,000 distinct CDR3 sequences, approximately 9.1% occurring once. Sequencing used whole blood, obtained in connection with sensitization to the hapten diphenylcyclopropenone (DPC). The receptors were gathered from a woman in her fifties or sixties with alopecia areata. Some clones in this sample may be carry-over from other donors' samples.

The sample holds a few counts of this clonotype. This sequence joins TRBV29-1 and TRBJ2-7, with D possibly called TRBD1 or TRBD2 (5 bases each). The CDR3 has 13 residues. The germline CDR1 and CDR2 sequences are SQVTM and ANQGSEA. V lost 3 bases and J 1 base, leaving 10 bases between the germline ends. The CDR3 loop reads CSVEGRQSYEQYF. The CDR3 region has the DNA TGCAGCGTTGAGGGGAGACAGTCCTACGAGCAGTACTTC.

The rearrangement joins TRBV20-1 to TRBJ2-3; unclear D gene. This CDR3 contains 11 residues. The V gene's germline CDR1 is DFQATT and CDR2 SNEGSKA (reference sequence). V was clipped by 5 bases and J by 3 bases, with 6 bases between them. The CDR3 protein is CSAPWTDTQYF. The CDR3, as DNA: TGCAGTGCTCCCTGGACAGATACGCAGTATTTT.

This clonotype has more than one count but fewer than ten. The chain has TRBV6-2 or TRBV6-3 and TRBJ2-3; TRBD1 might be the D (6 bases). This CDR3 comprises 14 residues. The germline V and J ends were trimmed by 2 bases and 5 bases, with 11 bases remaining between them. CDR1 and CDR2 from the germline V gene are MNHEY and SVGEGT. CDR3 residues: CASSYTQGIDTQYF. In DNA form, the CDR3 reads TGTGCCAGCAGTTACACACAGGGAATAGATACGCAGTATTTT.

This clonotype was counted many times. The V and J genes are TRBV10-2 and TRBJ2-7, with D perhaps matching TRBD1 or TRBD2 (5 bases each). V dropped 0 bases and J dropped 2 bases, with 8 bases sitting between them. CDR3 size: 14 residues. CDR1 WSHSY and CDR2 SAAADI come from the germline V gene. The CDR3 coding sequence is TGCGCCAGCAGTGAGTCGTGGGGACCCTACGAGCAGTACTTC. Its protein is CASSESWGPYEQYF.

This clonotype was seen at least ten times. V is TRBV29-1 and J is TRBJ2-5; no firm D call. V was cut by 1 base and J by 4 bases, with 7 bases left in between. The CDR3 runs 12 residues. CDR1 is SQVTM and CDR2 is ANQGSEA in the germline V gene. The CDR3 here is CSVEAARETQYF. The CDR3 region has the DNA TGCAGCGTTGAAGCGGCGAGAGAGACCCAGTACTTC.

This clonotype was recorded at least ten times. This CDR3 reads CASSFGPSYNEQFF. In nucleotides, the CDR3 is TGCGCCAGCAGCTTTGGCCCGTCCTACAATGAGCAGTTCTTC. This chain connects TRBV5-1 to TRBJ2-1; D remains unclear. V lost 2 bases, J lost 1 base, and 7 bases lay in between. This CDR3 comprises 14 residues. Germline CDR1 is SGHRS and CDR2 is YFSETQ.

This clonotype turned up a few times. The CDR3 is CSVESSRWRESNEQFF. CDR3 DNA sequence: TGCAGCGTTGAAAGTTCTCGTTGGCGGGAGAGCAATGAGCAGTTCTTC. The genes are TRBV29-1 and TRBJ2-1, with TRBD2 matching over 7 bases. This CDR3 has 16 residues. After removal of 2 bases from V and 6 bases from J, the junction contained 13 bases not matched to a gene. Per the germline V gene, CDR1 is SQVTM and CDR2 is ANQGSEA.

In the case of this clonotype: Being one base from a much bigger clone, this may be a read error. CDR3 in amino acids: CGARLAGVGNGELFF. CDR3 DNA sequence: TGCGGTGCTAGACTAGCGGGAGTCGGTAACGGGGAGCTGTTTTTT. V is TRBV20-1 and J is TRBJ2-2; TRBD2 matches 12 bases. The CDR3 is 15 residues long. From germline, CDR1 is DFQATT and CDR2 SNEGSKA (reference sequence).

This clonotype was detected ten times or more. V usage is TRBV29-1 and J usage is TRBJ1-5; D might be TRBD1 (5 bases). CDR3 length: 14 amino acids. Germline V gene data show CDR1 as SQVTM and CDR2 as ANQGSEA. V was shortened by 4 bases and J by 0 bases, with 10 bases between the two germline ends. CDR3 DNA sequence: TGCAGCGTTGCGGATGGGGGTAGCAATCAGCCCCAGCATTTT. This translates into CSVADGGSNQPQHF.

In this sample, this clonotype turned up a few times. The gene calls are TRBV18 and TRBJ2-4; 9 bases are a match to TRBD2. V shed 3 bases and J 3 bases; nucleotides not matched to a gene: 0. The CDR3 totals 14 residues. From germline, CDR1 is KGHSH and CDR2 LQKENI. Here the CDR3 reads CASSPTSGKNIQYF. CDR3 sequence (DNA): TGTGCCAGCTCACCGACTAGCGGCAAAAACATTCAGTACTTC.

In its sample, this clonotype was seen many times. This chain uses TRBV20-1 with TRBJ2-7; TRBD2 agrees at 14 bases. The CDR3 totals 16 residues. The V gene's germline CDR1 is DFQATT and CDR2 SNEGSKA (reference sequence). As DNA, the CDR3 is TGCAGGGTCGACAGAACCGGGACTAGCGGGAGAGGCGAGCAGTACTTC. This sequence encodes CRVDRTGTSGRGEQYF.

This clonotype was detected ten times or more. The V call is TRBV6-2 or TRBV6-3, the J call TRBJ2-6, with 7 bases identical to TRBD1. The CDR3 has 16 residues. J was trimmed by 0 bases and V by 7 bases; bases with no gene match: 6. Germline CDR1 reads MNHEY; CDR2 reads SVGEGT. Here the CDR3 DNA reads TGTGCCAGCATGGAGACAGGGAGCTCTGGGGCCAACGTCCTGACTTTC. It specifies CASMETGSSGANVLTF.

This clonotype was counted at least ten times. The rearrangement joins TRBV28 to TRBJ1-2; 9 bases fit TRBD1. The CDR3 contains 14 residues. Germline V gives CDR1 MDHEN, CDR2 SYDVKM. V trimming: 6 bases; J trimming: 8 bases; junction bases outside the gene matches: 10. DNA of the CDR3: TGTGCCAGCAGCCTCCGGGACAGGGCACGCGGCTACACCTTC. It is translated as CASSLRDRARGYTF.

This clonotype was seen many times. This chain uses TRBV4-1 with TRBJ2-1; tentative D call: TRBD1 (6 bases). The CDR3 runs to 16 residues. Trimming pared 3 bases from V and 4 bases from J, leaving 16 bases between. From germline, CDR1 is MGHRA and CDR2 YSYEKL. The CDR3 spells CASSQARQELYNEQFF. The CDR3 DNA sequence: TGCGCCAGCAGCCAGGCGCGACAGGAGCTATACAATGAGCAGTTCTTC.

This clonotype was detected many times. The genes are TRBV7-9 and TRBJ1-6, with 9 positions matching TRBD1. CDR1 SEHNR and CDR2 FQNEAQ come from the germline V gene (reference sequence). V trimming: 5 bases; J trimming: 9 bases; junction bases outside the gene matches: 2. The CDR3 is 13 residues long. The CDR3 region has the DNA TGTGCCAGCAGCAAGACAGGGGGTTCACCCCTCCACTTT. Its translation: CASSKTGGSPLHF.

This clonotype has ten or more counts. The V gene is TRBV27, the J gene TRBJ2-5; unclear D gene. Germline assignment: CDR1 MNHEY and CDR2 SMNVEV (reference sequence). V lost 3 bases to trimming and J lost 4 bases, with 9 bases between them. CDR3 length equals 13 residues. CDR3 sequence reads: CASSFEVGETQYF. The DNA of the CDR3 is TGTGCCAGCAGTTTTGAAGTCGGAGAGACCCAGTACTTC.

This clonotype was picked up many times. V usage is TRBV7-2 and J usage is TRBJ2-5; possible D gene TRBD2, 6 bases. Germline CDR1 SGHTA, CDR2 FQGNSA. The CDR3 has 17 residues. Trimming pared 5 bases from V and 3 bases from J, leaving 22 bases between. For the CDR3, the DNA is TGTGCCAGCAGCCAAAATGGCCCACAGTCGGGGGAAGAGACCCAGTACTTC. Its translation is CASSQNGPQSGEETQYF.

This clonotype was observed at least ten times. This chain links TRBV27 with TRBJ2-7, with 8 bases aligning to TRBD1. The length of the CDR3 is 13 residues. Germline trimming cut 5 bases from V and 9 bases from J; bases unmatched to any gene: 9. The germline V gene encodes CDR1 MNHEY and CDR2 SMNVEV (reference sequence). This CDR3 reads CASSRDRTRGQYF. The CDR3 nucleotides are TGTGCCAGCAGTAGGGACAGGACCCGGGGGCAGTACTTC.

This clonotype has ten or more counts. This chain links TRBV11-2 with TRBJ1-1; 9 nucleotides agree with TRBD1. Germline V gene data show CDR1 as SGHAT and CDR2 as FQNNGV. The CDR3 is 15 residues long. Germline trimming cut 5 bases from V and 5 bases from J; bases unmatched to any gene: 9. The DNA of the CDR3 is TGTGCCAGCAGCCTAACAGGGGGCTTTTTGACTGAAGCTTTCTTT. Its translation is CASSLTGGFLTEAFF.

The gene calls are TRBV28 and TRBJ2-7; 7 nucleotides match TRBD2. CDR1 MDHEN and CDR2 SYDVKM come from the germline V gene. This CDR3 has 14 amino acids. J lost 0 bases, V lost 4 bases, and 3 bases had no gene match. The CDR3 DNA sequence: TGTGCCAGCAGTTCCGGGGGGTTCTCCTACGAGCAGTACTTC. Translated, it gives CASSSGGFSYEQYF.

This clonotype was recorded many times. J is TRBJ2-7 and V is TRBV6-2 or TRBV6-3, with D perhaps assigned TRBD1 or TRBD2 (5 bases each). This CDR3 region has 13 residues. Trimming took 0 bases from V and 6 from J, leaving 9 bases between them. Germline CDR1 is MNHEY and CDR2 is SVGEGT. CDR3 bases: TGTGCCAGCAGTTACTCTGGGACGACCGAGCAGTACTTC. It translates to CASSYSGTTEQYF.

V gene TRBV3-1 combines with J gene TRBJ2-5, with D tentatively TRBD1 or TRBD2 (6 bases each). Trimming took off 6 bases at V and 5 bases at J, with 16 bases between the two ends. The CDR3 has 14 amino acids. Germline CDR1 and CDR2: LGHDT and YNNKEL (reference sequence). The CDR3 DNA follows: TGTGCCAGCAGATCCCCCGGGGGCGGCGAGACCCAGTACTTC. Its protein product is CASRSPGGGETQYF.

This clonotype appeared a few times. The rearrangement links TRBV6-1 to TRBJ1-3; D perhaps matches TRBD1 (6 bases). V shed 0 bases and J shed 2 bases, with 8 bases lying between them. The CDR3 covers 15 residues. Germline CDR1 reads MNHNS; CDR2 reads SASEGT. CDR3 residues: CASSEAGGPGNTIYF. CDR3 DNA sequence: TGTGCCAGCAGTGAAGCAGGGGGACCTGGAAACACCATATATTTT.

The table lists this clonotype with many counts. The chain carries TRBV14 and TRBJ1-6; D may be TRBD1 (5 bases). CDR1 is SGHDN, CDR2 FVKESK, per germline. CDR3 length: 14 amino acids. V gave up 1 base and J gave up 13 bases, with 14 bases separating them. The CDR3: CASSQGAGSTPLHF. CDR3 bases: TGTGCCAGCAGCCAAGGTGCAGGGTCTACTCCCCTCCACTTT.

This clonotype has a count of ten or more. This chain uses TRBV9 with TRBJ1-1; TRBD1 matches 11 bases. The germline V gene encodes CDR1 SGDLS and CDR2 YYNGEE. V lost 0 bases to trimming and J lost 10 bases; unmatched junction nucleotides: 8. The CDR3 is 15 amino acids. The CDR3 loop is CASSVGRGQGAGAFF. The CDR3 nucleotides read TGTGCCAGCAGCGTAGGTCGTGGACAGGGGGCGGGAGCTTTCTTT.

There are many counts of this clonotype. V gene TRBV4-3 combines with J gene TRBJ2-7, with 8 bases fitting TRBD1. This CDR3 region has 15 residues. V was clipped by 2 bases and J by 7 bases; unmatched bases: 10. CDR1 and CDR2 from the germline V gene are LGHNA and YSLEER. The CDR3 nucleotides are TGCGCCAGCAGCCAAAAATTAGGACAGGGTATGGAGCAGTACTTC. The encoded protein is CASSQKLGQGMEQYF.

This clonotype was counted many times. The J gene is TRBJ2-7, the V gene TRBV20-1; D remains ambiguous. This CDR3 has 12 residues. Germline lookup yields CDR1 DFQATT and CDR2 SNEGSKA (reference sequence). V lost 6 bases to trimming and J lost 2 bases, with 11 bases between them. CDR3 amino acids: CSAPNRAYEQYF. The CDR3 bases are TGCAGTGCCCCAAACCGAGCCTACGAGCAGTACTTC.

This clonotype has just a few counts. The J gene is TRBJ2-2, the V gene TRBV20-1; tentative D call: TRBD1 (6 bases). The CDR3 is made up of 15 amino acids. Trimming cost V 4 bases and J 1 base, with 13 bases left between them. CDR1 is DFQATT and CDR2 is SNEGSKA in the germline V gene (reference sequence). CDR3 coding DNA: TGCAGTGCTATCCCGGGACACCTGAACACCGGGGAGCTGTTTTTT. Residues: CSAIPGHLNTGELFF.

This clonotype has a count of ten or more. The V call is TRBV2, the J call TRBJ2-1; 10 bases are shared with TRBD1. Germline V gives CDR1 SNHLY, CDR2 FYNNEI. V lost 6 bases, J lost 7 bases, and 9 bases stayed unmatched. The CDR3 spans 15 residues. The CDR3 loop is CASRQQPGQGNEQFF. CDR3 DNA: TGTGCCAGCAGACAACAACCGGGACAGGGGAATGAGCAGTTCTTC. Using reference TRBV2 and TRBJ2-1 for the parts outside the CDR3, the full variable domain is EPEVTQTPSHQVTQMGQEVILRCVPISNHLYFYWYRQILGQKVEFLVSFYNNEISEKSEIFDDQFSVERPDGSNFTLKIRSTKLEDSAMYFCASRQQPGQGNEQFFGPGTRLTVL.

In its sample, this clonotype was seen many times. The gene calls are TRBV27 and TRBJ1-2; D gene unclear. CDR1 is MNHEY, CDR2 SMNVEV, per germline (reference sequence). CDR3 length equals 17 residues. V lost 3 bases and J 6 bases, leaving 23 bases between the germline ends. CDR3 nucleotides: TGTGCCAGCAGTTTTTACTCCTATCTCGGTGGGTGGAATGGCTACACCTTC. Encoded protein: CASSFYSYLGGWNGYTF.